This T cell receptor (beta chain) is drawn from a study of early stage breast cancer tumors. Each sample had two DNA replicates, 0.5 ug blood or about 1.5 ug tissue. Using immunoSEQ multiplex PCR, the repertoire was profiled, and TCRdb retains in-frame clones only, with some absent. The repertoire includes roughly 60,000 clones, 60% to 85% of them detected once, and about 3.4% sits in the top ten. CDR1 LGHNA and CDR2 YNFKEQ come from the germline V gene. This CDR3 spans 15 amino acids. The V segment lost 1 base and the J segment 4 bases; nucleotides outside the gene matches: 7. The chain is built from TRBV4-2 and TRBJ2-7, with 7 bases matching TRBD1. Sequenced input: blood. The origin of this receptor is a person in their thirties with breast cancer. DNA of the CDR3: TGTGCCAGCAGCCAAGTAACAGGGGCTCGGTACGAGCAGTACTTC. This codes for CASSQVTGARYEQYF.